Below, 26 T cell receptor beta chains from the same sample are listed, as sequenced in a study of cytomegalovirus exposure and HLA in healthy donors. With 60 Vbeta and 13 Jbeta primers, the PCR was carried out. Some clones are missing from TCRdb's copy, which holds only in-frame ones; the method was immunoSEQ multiplex PCR. The sample lists fewer than 300,000 clones, over 70% occurring once. The sample taken for sequencing was PBMCs. The receptors were gathered from a girl aged 2 to 9 in good health and CMV-seronegative.

The V gene is TRBV4-2, the J gene TRBJ2-1, with D hard to call. CDR1 is LGHNA, CDR2 YNFKEQ, per germline. Trimming removed 2 bases from V and 4 bases from J, with 12 bases in between. The CDR3 is 15 amino acids. The CDR3 reads CASSQPHLIYNEQFF. As DNA, the CDR3 is TGTGCCAGCAGCCAACCTCACCTAATATACAATGAGCAGTTCTTC.

The V call is TRBV11-1, the J call TRBJ2-5, with D hard to call. Germline CDR1 SGHAT, CDR2 FQDESV (reference sequence). The length of the CDR3 is 11 residues. V was clipped by 8 bases and J by 5 bases, with 9 bases between them. The CDR3 protein is CASRTGETQYF. CDR3 sequence (DNA): TGTGCCAGCCGCACCGGGGAGACCCAGTACTTC.

V usage is TRBV14 and J usage is TRBJ1-4, with 8 bases matching TRBD1. The CDR3 is 14 residues long. Germline values: CDR1 SGHDN, CDR2 FVKESK. The junction had 7 bases not matched to a gene; V was cut back by 8 bases and J by 5 bases. CDR3 nucleotide sequence: TGTGCCAGCCGAAGGACAGGGCTGAATGAAAAACTGTTTTTT. Translation: CASRRTGLNEKLFF.

The chain links TRBV28 to TRBJ1-6, with D possibly TRBD1 on 5 matching bases. Looked up from germline, CDR1 is MDHEN and CDR2 is SYDVKM. V gave up 6 bases and J gave up 10 bases, with 10 bases separating them. There are 12 residues in the CDR3. The CDR3 coding sequence is TGTGCCAGCAGGATCCAGGGATCACCCCTCCACTTT. As protein: CASRIQGSPLHF.

The chain uses TRBV5-1 and TRBJ2-1; D is ambiguous. Germline CDR1 SGHRS, CDR2 YFSETQ. Trimming took off 4 bases at V and 6 bases at J, with 17 bases between the two ends. This CDR3 has 15 residues. The CDR3 spells CASSIGDGDFNEQFF. In DNA, the CDR3 is TGCGCCAGCAGCATAGGAGACGGAGATTTCAATGAGCAGTTCTTC.

V is TRBV4-1 and J is TRBJ1-1; D might be TRBD1 (5 bases). The V gene's germline CDR1 is MGHRA and CDR2 YSYEKL. The CDR3 length is 15 residues. The V and J ends lost 2 bases and 0 bases respectively, with 10 bases between them. The CDR3 loop reads CASSQRQGMNTEAFF. The CDR3 DNA follows: TGCGCCAGCAGCCAAAGGCAGGGCATGAACACTGAAGCTTTCTTT.

This clone was counted a single time. The chain has TRBV6-5 and TRBJ2-1, with D possibly being TRBD1 (5 bases). The CDR3 is made up of 14 amino acids. Germline CDR1 reads MNHEY; CDR2 reads SVGAGI. V was shortened by 0 bases and J by 6 bases, with 9 bases between the two germline ends. The CDR3 sequence is CASSYSIQVNEQFF. CDR3 in DNA: TGTGCCAGCAGTTACTCGATACAGGTCAATGAGCAGTTCTTC.

The gene calls are TRBV29-1 and TRBJ2-5; 11 bases match TRBD1. Germline-derived CDR1 and CDR2 are SQVTM and ANQGSEA. With 7 bases clipped from V and 7 bases from J, the junction kept 5 bases outside the gene matches. CDR3 length: 12 amino acids. CDR3 region: CSGTGGRGTQYF. The CDR3 DNA reads TGCAGCGGGACAGGGGGCAGGGGGACCCAGTACTTC.

Regarding this clone: A read error may account for a junction end that differs from germline. This sample includes further DNA sequences coding for the same CDR3. This chain links TRBV6-4 with TRBJ2-3, with D possibly matching TRBD1 (6 bases). In germline, CDR1 is MRHNA, CDR2 SNTAGT. This CDR3 is built from 14 residues. DNA for the CDR3: TGTGCCAGCAGTGACTCGACAGGCCGAGATACGCAGTACTTT. Encoded protein: CASSDSTGRDTQYF.

The rearrangement links TRBV5-5 to TRBJ2-7, with D perhaps matching TRBD2 (6 bases). Germline loops: CDR1 SGHKS, CDR2 YYEKEE (reference sequence). This CDR3 has 16 residues. V was pared by 0 bases and J by 1 base, with 14 bases between. The CDR3 coding sequence is TGTGCCAGCAGCTTGGGGTTTGGGGGGTATTCCTACGAGCAGTACTTC. This encodes CASSLGFGGYSYEQYF.

V and J are TRBV10-3 and TRBJ2-6, with D possibly TRBD2 on 6 matching bases. Germline CDR1 reads ENHRY; CDR2 reads SYGVKD. CDR3 length equals 19 residues. Trimming removed 0 bases at V and 0 bases at J, with 15 bases between. The CDR3 is CAISESTRGSDSGANVLTF. The CDR3, as DNA: TGTGCCATCAGTGAGTCGACTCGGGGGTCGGACTCTGGGGCCAACGTCCTGACTTTC.

The gene calls are TRBV7-8 and TRBJ2-5; TRBD1 matches 8 bases. Germline assignment: CDR1 SGHVS and CDR2 FQNEAQ. Trimming took 5 bases from V and 1 from J; bases not matched to a gene: 3. The CDR3 has 14 amino acids. Written as DNA, the CDR3 is TGTGCCAGCAGCCTCGGACAGGGCCAAGAGACCCAGTACTTC. It yields the protein CASSLGQGQETQYF.

The genes are TRBV27 and TRBJ2-2; D might be TRBD1 (6 bases). The CDR3 consists of 14 residues. Deletions cut 6 bases from V and 1 base from J, with 9 bases between. Looked up from germline, CDR1 is MNHEY and CDR2 is SMNVEV (reference sequence). CDR3 nucleotide sequence: TGTGCCAGCAGCCCGGGACAGAACACCGGGGAGCTGTTTTTT. It encodes CASSPGQNTGELFF.

The gene calls are TRBV27 and TRBJ1-5; D uncertain. V was pared by 4 bases and J by 3 bases, with 10 bases between. Germline CDR1 reads MNHEY; CDR2 reads SMNVEV (reference sequence). This CDR3 has 14 amino acids. CDR3 protein: CASSSLSANQPQHF. CDR3 bases: TGTGCCAGCAGTTCCCTCAGCGCCAATCAGCCCCAGCATTTT.

The chain carries TRBV28 and TRBJ1-5; weak D call: TRBD1 (6 bases). The CDR3 runs 15 residues. Trimming took off 8 bases at V and 1 base at J, with 15 bases between the two ends. Germline values: CDR1 MDHEN, CDR2 SYDVKM. The CDR3 loop reads CASVFGGASNQPQHF. CDR3 nucleotide sequence: TGTGCCAGCGTATTTGGGGGCGCGAGCAATCAGCCCCAGCATTTT.

The chain recombines TRBV2 with TRBJ2-7; 9 bases fit TRBD1. V lost 7 bases, J lost 3 bases, and 13 bases stayed unmatched. This CDR3 comprises 16 residues. CDR1 and CDR2 (germline): SNHLY, FYNNEI. The CDR3 nucleotides are TGTGCCAGCATACCCCCAGCGGGACAGGGAGTCTACGAGCAGTACTTC. As protein: CASIPPAGQGVYEQYF.

This chain links TRBV29-1 with TRBJ1-1; 8 bases agree with TRBD1. Trimming cost V 3 bases and J 0 bases; bases outside gene matches: 3. The CDR3 covers 14 residues. Germline CDR1 and CDR2: SQVTM and ANQGSEA. CDR3 sequence reads: CSVDGTGMNTEAFF. In DNA form, the CDR3 reads TGCAGCGTTGATGGGACAGGAATGAACACTGAAGCTTTCTTT.

This clone was found a few times. V and J are TRBV19 and TRBJ1-1; D possibly corresponds to TRBD1 (5 bases). The CDR3 is 13 residues long. Deletions cut 6 bases from V and 5 bases from J, with 13 bases between. Germline lookup yields CDR1 LNHDA and CDR2 SQIVND (reference sequence). The CDR3 DNA reads TGTGCCAGTAGCTATCTGGGGCCTACTGAAGCTTTCTTT. Its translation is CASSYLGPTEAFF. Full variable domain (remainder filled in from reference TRBV19 and TRBJ1-1): DGGITQSPKYLFRKEGQNVTLSCEQNLNHDAMYWYRQDPGQGLRLIYYSQIVNDFQKGDIAEGYSVSREKKESFPLTVTSAQKNPTAFYLCASSYLGPTEAFFGQGTRLTVV.

J is TRBJ2-7 and V is TRBV5-4; 8 bases agree with TRBD1. This CDR3 has 13 amino acids. V lost 4 bases and J lost 3; bases outside the gene matches: 3. From germline, CDR1 is SGHNT and CDR2 YYREEE (reference sequence). CDR3 protein: CASSGQGGYEQYF. In DNA form, the CDR3 reads TGTGCCAGCAGCGGACAGGGAGGCTACGAGCAGTACTTC. Complete variable domain (other parts from reference TRBV5-4 and TRBJ2-7): ETGVTQSPTHLIKTRGQQVTLRCSSQSGHNTVSWYQQALGQGPQFIFQYYREEENGRGNFPPRFSGLQFPNYSSELNVNALELDDSALYLCASSGQGGYEQYFGPGTRLTVT.

This CDR3 is CASSGTGLAGGSEQFF. The CDR3 DNA follows: TGTGCCAGCAGCGGGACGGGACTAGCGGGAGGTTCAGAGCAGTTCTTC. The V and J genes are TRBV9 and TRBJ2-1, with 15 nucleotides matching TRBD2. There are 16 residues in the CDR3. The trim removed 3 bases at V and 10 bases at J, leaving 8 bases unmatched. The germline gives CDR1 SGDLS, CDR2 YYNGEE.

The V gene is TRBV30, the J gene TRBJ1-1; a possible D gene is TRBD1 (6 bases). V dropped 2 bases and J dropped 10 bases, with 20 bases sitting between them. Germline CDR1 GTSNPN, CDR2 SVGIG (reference sequence). The CDR3 has 14 residues. CDR3 nucleotide sequence: TGTGCCTGGAGTACCACATGGAGTCCAGGGGCAGCTTTCTTT. It encodes CAWSTTWSPGAAFF.

The chain employs TRBV4-1 and TRBJ1-2, with TRBD1 matching 7 bases. From germline, CDR1 is MGHRA and CDR2 YSYEKL. The CDR3 is 17 residues long. Losses at the gene ends were 4 bases for V and 2 bases for J; bases not matched to a gene: 13. The CDR3 nucleotides are TGCGCCAGCAGCCCTCGGGCGCTGGGACAGCTAAACTATGGCTACACCTTC. As protein: CASSPRALGQLNYGYTF.

The chain is built from TRBV7-9 and TRBJ1-2; 8 bases are shared with TRBD1. Germline trimming cut 6 bases from V and 6 bases from J; bases unmatched to any gene: 9. Germline assignment: CDR1 SEHNR and CDR2 FQNEAQ (reference sequence). The CDR3 loop spans 14 amino acids. The CDR3 region has the DNA TGTGCCAGCAGACCAACAGGGGGAAAGGATGGCTACACCTTC. It specifies CASRPTGGKDGYTF.

The chain carries TRBV4-1 and TRBJ2-1; D may be TRBD1 (8 bases). V lost 1 base and J lost 6, with 19 bases in between. The V gene's germline CDR1 is MGHRA and CDR2 YSYEKL. The CDR3 totals 17 residues. CDR3 DNA sequence: TGCGCCAGCAGCCAAGTAGAGGTTACAGGGGGGGGCAATGAGCAGTTCTTC. It is translated as CASSQVEVTGGGNEQFF.

This clone was found once. The V call is TRBV15, the J call TRBJ1-1, with 8 bases that match TRBD1. The germline CDR1 and CDR2 sequences are LNHNV and YYDKDF (reference sequence). This CDR3 comprises 14 residues. The V segment lost 0 bases and the J segment 4 bases; nucleotides outside the gene matches: 1. CDR3: CATSRDTGGTEAFF. DNA of the CDR3: TGTGCCACCAGCAGAGATACAGGGGGCACTGAAGCTTTCTTT.

This clone came up once. The DNA for the CDR3 is TGTGCCAGCAGCGTAGAGGGTGGGGGCCTCCAAGAGACCCAGTACTTC. It yields the protein CASSVEGGGLQETQYF. V is TRBV9 and J is TRBJ2-5, with a weak D call TRBD1 (6 bases). From germline, CDR1 is SGDLS and CDR2 YYNGEE. The CDR3 extends over 16 amino acids. V lost 0 bases and J 1 base, leaving 13 bases between the germline ends.